This TCR beta chain was sequenced for a study of T cells in localized non-small cell lung cancer. The trim removed 3 bases at V and 0 bases at J, leaving 5 bases unmatched. CDR1 and CDR2 (germline): KGHSH, LQKENI. The CDR3 sequence is 16 residues long. The protocol was immunoSEQ multiplex PCR, while the TCRdb copy is restricted to in-frame clones and leaves out a portion. The top ten clones hold 0.65% to 0.85% of a sample with about 34,000 clones, approximately 94% of them seen once. The chain carries TRBV18 and TRBJ2-1; TRBD1 matches at 7 bases. Sequencing used peripheral blood, obtained before any cancer treatment. The receptor was isolated from a woman between 35 and 70 years old with stage I lung adenocarcinoma. The CDR3 protein is CASSPVGTASYNEQFF. The CDR3 DNA sequence: TGTGCCAGCTCACCGGTCGGGACAGCCTCCTACAATGAGCAGTTCTTC.